Listed below are T cell receptor beta chains from one sample, sequenced in a study of PD-1 blockade in classical Hodgkin lymphoma. Sequenced by immunoSEQ multiplex PCR; TCRdb stores in-frame clones only, minus some. The data show some 41,000 clones, 70% to 90% seen once. The specimen was peripheral blood mononuclear cells (PBMCs), collected before the second cycle of nivolumab. The receptors derive from a human donor with classical Hodgkin lymphoma. CDR3s include the opening cysteine and the closing phenylalanine or tryptophan. D genes are given only for firm matches. The size of a clone is reported for some rows only, either as once, few or many, or as a class for expanded clones.

J gene | clone size | V gene | D gene | CDR3 DNA | CDR3 protein
TRBJ2-5 | few | TRBV2 | TRBD1 | TGTGCCAGCAGTGAGACAGGGGGTGTTGAGACCCAGTACTTC | CASSETGGVETQYF
TRBJ2-3 | - | TRBV28 | TRBD2 | TGTGCCAGCAGTTTAGCTAGCGGGACAGATACGCAGTATTTT | CASSLASGTDTQYF
TRBJ2-1 | - | TRBV19 | - | TGTGCCAGTAGCCGCAATGAGCAGTTCTTC | CASSRNEQFF
TRBJ2-5 | few | TRBV28 | - | TGTGCCAGCAGTTTAACGGAGACCCAGTACTTC | CASSLTETQYF
TRBJ2-2 | - | TRBV10-3 | - | TGTGCCACCGAGCCCCGGGGTAAGGGCACCGGGGAGCTGTTTTTT | CATEPRGKGTGELFF
TRBJ2-5 | - | TRBV4-1 | - | TGCGCCAGCAGCCAAGAGGAGGTGGAGACCCAGTACTTC | CASSQEEVETQYF
TRBJ2-7 | - | TRBV5-6 | - | TGTGCCAGCAGTTCCGAGGTCCTGTACGAGCAGTACTTC | CASSSEVLYEQYF
TRBJ2-3 | - | TRBV30 | - | TGTGCCTGGAGTATCGGGACTCCTTATTCTGATACGCAGTATTTT | CAWSIGTPYSDTQYF
TRBJ1-1 | - | TRBV6-5 | - | TGTGCCAGCACCCGAAGGGGTGGCACTGAAGCTTTCTTT | CASTRRGGTEAFF
TRBJ2-7 | - | TRBV18 | TRBD1 | TGTGCCAGCTCACCAACGGGACAGGGTTTGTACGAGCAGTACTTC | CASSPTGQGLYEQYF
TRBJ1-5 | few | TRBV19 | - | TGTGCCAGTAGTATTGTGGGGAATCAGCCCCAGCATTTT | CASSIVGNQPQHF
TRBJ2-2 | - | TRBV5-1 | - | TGCGCCAGCAGGAGCCCCGGGGGTACGGACACCGGGGAGCTGTTTTTT | CASRSPGGTDTGELFF
TRBJ2-7 | once | TRBV4-2 | - | TGTGCCAGCAGCCAAGTAGTTACTAGCAGCTACGAGCAGTACTTC | CASSQVVTSSYEQYF
TRBJ2-3 | - | TRBV5-1 | - | TGCGCCAGCAGCAGAATACCCGGGACCGCTCGGAATACGCAGTATTTT | CASSRIPGTARNTQYF
TRBJ1-5 | - | TRBV2 | - | TGTGCCAGCAGTGTACCCAATCAGCCCCAGCATTTT | CASSVPNQPQHF
TRBJ1-1 | - | TRBV19 | - | TGTGCCAGTAATCTGGGAGATTTGAACACTGAAGCTTTCTTT | CASNLGDLNTEAFF
TRBJ2-3 | - | TRBV5-8 | - | TGTGCGAGCGGATGGATACAAGATACGCAGTATTTT | CASGWIQDTQYF
TRBJ1-3 | - | TRBV5-8 | - | TGTGCCAGCAGCTGGACTGGAAACACCATATATTTT | CASSWTGNTIYF
TRBJ1-5 | - | TRBV2 | - | TGTGCCAGCAGTGCGGCTACAGGGAGCCAGCCCCAGCATTTT | CASSAATGSQPQHF
TRBJ1-1 | - | TRBV6-6 | - | TGTGCCAGCAGCCCAGAGAACACTGAAGCTTTCTTT | CASSPENTEAFF
TRBJ2-4 | - | TRBV14 | - | TGTGCCAGCAGCCGCTTTCTCAGCGAAAACATTCAGTACTTC | CASSRFLSENIQYF
TRBJ1-2 | - | TRBV4-2 | TRBD1 | TGTGCCAGCAGGGTACCGGGACAGGGAGACTATGGCTACACCTTC | CASRVPGQGDYGYTF
TRBJ2-2 | - | TRBV15 | - | TGTGCCACCAGCTCTCACACCGGGGAGCTGTTTTTT | CATSSHTGELFF
TRBJ2-3 | - | TRBV11-3 | - | TGTGCCAGCAAGGGAATAGCGGCAAGCACAGATACGCAGTATTTT | CASKGIAASTDTQYF
TRBJ2-6 | - | TRBV11-3 | TRBD2 | TGTGCCAGCAGCTTGGGGGGGTATGGGGCCAACGTCCTGACTTTC | CASSLGGYGANVLTF
TRBJ2-2 | once | TRBV7-3 | TRBD1 | TGTGCCAGCAGCTTAACGACACCGGGACAGAGAATGAACACCGGGGAGCTGTTTTTT | CASSLTTPGQRMNTGELFF
TRBJ2-1 | once | TRBV15 | TRBD1 | TGTGCCACCAGCAGAGTGACAGGGAGCCACAATGAGCAGTTCTTC | CATSRVTGSHNEQFF
TRBJ1-2 | few | TRBV10-3 | - | TGTGCCATCAGTGCCGGAGGGCCGATGAAATATGGCTACACCTTC | CAISAGGPMKYGYTF
TRBJ2-7 | - | TRBV14 | TRBD1 | TGTGCCAGCAGACACACAGGGGGGCCCTACGAGCAGTACTTC | CASRHTGGPYEQYF
TRBJ1-2 | few | TRBV6-6 | - | TGTGCCAGCAGGATAGACGGGGGTGGCTATGGCTACACCTTC | CASRIDGGGYGYTF